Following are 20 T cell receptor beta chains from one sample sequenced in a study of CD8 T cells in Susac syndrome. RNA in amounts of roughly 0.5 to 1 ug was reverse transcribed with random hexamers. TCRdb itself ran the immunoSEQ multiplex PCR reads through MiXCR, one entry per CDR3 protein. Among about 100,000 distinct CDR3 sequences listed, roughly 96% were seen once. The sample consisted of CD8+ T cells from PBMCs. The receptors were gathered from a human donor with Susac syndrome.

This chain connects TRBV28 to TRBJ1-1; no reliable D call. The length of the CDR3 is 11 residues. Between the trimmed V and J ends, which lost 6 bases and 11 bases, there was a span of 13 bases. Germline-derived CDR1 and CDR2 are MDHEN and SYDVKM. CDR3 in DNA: TGTGCCAGCAGACTCACACTGCGCGCTTTCTTT. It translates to CASRLTLRAFF.

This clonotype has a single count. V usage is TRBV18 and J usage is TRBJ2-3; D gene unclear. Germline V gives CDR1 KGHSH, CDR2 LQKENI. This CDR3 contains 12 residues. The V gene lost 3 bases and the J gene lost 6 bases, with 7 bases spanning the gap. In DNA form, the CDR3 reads TGTGCCAGCTCACCGATCCGGGATACGCAGTATTTT. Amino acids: CASSPIRDTQYF.

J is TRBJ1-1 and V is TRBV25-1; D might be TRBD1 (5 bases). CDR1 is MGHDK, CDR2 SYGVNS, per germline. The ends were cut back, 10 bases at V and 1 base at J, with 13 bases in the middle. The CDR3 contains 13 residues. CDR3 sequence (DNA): TGTGCCATCCCGACAGCTCAGAACACTGAAGCTTTCTTT. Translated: CAIPTAQNTEAFF.

DNA for the CDR3: TGTGCCAGCAGTTACAGGCTAGCGGGGGCCCCGTCGCTGTACGAGCAGTACTTC. It translates to CASSYRLAGAPSLYEQYF. The rearrangement links TRBV6-2 or TRBV6-3 to TRBJ2-7, with 10 positions matching TRBD2. CDR3 length equals 18 residues. In germline, CDR1 is MNHEY, CDR2 SVGEGT. Trimming took 2 bases from V and 4 from J; bases not matched to a gene: 14.

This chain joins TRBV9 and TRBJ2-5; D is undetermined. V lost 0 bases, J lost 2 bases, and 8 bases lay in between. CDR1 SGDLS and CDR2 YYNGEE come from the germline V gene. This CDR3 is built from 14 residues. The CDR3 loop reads CASSVEALQETQYF. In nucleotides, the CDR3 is TGTGCCAGCAGCGTAGAGGCATTACAAGAGACCCAGTACTTC. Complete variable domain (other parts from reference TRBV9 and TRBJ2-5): DSGVTQTPKHLITATGQRVTLRCSPRSGDLSVYWYQQSLDQGLQFLIQYYNGEERAKGNILERFSAQQFPDLHSELNLSSLELGDSALYFCASSVEALQETQYFGPGTRLLVL.

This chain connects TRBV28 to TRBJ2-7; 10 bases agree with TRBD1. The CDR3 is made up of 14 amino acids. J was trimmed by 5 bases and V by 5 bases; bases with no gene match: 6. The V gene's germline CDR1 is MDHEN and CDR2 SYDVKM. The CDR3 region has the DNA TGTGCCAGCAGTCTGACAGGGGGCCCCCACGAGCAGTACTTC. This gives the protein CASSLTGGPHEQYF.

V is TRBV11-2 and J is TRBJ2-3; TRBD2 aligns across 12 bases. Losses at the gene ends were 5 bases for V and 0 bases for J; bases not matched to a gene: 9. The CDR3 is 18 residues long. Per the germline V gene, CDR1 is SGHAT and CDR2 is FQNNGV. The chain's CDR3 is CASSTRTTSGGSTDTQYF. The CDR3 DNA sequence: TGTGCCAGCAGCACCCGCACCACTAGCGGGGGGAGCACAGATACGCAGTATTTT.

In DNA, the CDR3 is TGTGCCAGCAGCTCCCGATCGGCCGGGCTGAACACTGAAGCTTTCTTT. The encoded protein is CASSSRSAGLNTEAFF. The chain joins TRBV7-2 to TRBJ1-1; D not certain. Germline CDR1 and CDR2: SGHTA and FQGNSA. CDR3 length: 16 amino acids. Trimming removed 4 bases at V and 0 bases at J, with 15 bases between.

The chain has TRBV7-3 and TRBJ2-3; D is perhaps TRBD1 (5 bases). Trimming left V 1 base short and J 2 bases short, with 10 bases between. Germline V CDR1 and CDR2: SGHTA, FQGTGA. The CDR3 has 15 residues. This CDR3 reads CASSLSPGSTDTQYF. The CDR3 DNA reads TGTGCCAGCAGCTTAAGTCCAGGGTCCACAGATACGCAGTATTTT.

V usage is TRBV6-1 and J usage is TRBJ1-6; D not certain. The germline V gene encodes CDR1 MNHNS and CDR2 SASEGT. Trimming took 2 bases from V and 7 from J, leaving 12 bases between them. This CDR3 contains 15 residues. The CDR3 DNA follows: TGTGCCAGCAGTGAAAGGGCCCTGGGCAATTCACCCCTCCACTTT. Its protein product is CASSERALGNSPLHF.

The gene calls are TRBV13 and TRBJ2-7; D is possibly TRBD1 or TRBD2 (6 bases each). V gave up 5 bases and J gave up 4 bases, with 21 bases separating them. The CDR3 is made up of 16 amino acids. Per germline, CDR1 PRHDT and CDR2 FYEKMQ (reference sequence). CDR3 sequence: CASSRNPGARSYEQYF. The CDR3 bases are TGTGCCAGCAGCCGCAACCCGGGGGCAAGATCGTACGAGCAGTACTTC. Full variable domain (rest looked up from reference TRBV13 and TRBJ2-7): AAGVIQSPRHLIKEKRETATLKCYPIPRHDTVYWYQQGPGQDPQFLISFYEKMQSDKGSIPDRFSAQQFSDYHSELNMSSLELGDSALYFCASSRNPGARSYEQYFGPGTRLTVT.

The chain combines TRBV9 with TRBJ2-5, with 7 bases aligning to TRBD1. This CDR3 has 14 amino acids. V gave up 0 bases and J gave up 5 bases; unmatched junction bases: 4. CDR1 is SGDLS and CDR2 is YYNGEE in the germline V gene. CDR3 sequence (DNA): TGTGCCAGCAGCGTAGGGACAGGAGCGGAGACCCAGTACTTC. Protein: CASSVGTGAETQYF. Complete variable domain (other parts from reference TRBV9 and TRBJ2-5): DSGVTQTPKHLITATGQRVTLRCSPRSGDLSVYWYQQSLDQGLQFLIQYYNGEERAKGNILERFSAQQFPDLHSELNLSSLELGDSALYFCASSVGTGAETQYFGPGTRLLVL.

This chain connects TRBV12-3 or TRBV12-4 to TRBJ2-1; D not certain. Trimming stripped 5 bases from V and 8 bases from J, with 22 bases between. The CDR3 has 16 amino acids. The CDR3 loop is CASSPREYSGSDEQFF. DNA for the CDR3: TGTGCCAGCAGTCCCCGAGAGTATTCGGGTTCGGATGAGCAGTTCTTC.

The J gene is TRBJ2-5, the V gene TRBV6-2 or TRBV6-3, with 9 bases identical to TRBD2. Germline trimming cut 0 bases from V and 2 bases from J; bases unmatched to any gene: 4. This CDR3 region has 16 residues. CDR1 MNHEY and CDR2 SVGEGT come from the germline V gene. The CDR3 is CASSYSSGRRQETQYF. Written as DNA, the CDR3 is TGTGCCAGCAGTTACTCTAGCGGGAGAAGGCAAGAGACCCAGTACTTC.

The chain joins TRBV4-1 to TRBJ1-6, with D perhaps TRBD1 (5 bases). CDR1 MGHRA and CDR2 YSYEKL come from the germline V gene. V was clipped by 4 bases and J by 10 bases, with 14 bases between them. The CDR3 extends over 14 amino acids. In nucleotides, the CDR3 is TGCGCCAGCAGCCCCTTATGGGGGGGATCACCCCTCCACTTT. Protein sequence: CASSPLWGGSPLHF.

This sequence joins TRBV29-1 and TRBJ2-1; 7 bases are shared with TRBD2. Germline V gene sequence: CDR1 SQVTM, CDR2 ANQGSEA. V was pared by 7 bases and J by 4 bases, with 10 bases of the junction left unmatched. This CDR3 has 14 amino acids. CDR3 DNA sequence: TGCAGCGGAGACGGCGGGAGTCATTACAATGAGCAGTTCTTC. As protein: CSGDGGSHYNEQFF.

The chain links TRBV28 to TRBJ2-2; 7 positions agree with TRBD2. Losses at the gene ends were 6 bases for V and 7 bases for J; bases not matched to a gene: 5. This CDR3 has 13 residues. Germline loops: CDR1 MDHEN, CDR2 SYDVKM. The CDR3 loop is CASRLAIGGELFF. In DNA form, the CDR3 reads TGTGCCAGCAGACTAGCGATCGGCGGGGAGCTGTTTTTT.

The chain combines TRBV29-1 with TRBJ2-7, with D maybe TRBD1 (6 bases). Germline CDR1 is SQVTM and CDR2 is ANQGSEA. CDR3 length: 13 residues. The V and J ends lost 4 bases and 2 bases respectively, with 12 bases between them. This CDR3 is CSVAAGVAYEQYF. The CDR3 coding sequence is TGCAGCGTTGCTGCAGGGGTAGCCTACGAGCAGTACTTC.

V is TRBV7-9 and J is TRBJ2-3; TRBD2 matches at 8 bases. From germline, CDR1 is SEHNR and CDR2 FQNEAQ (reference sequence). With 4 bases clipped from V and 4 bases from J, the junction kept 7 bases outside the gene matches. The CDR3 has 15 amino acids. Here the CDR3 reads CASSSGGRTADTQYF. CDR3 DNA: TGTGCCAGCAGCTCGGGGGGGCGGACTGCAGATACGCAGTATTTT.

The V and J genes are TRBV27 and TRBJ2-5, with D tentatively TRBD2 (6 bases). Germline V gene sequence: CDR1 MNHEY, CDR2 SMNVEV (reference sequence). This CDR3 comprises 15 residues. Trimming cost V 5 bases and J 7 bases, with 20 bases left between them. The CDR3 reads CASSRDSTPGWTQYF. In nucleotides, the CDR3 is TGTGCCAGCAGTCGGGACTCAACTCCCGGATGGACCCAGTACTTC.